Below, 28 T cell receptor beta chains from the same sample are listed, as sequenced in a study of CD8 T cells in ankylosing spondylitis. MiXCR, applied by TCRdb to the 5' RACE reads, yields one record per CDR3 protein. The sample shows 200,000 to 250,000 distinct CDR3 sequences, 25% to 30% of them seen only once. Sequenced input: blood, either unsorted or a sorted T cell fraction (not recorded which). Every receptor here comes from a male donor with ankylosing spondylitis or in good health (not recorded which).

This clonotype has a count of ten or more. The chain joins TRBV7-2 to TRBJ2-7; D is uncertain. V was clipped by 0 bases and J by 5 bases, with 5 bases between them. Germline assignment: CDR1 SGHTA and CDR2 FQGNSA. The CDR3 spans 12 residues. This CDR3 is CASSLASHEQYF. For the CDR3, the DNA is TGTGCCAGCAGCTTAGCATCCCACGAGCAGTACTTC.

At least ten counts were recorded for this clonotype. The V gene is TRBV12-3 or TRBV12-4, the J gene TRBJ2-3, with D possibly being TRBD1 (6 bases). The CDR3 consists of 15 residues. Trimming left V 7 bases short and J 1 base short, with 15 bases between. The CDR3 region is CASKHQGLGTDTQYF. CDR3 DNA sequence: TGTGCCAGCAAACACCAGGGGCTGGGCACAGATACGCAGTATTTT.

There are many counts of this clonotype. The J gene is TRBJ2-1, the V gene TRBV5-1, with unresolved D. V lost 0 bases and J 5 bases, leaving 12 bases between the germline ends. Germline lookup yields CDR1 SGHRS and CDR2 YFSETQ. The length of the CDR3 is 15 residues. The CDR3 coding sequence is TGCGCCAGCAGCTTGGGACCTACGACCCACAATGAGCAGTTCTTC. Translated, it gives CASSLGPTTHNEQFF.

This clonotype was observed many times. The chain uses TRBV5-1 and TRBJ2-1, with a weak D call TRBD2 (6 bases). Between the trimmed V and J ends, which lost 3 bases and 9 bases, there was a span of 13 bases. Germline CDR1 and CDR2: SGHRS and YFSETQ. The CDR3 extends over 13 amino acids. CDR3 sequence reads: CASSWGLASEQFF. CDR3 DNA sequence: TGCGCCAGCAGCTGGGGACTCGCCAGTGAGCAGTTCTTC.

This clonotype was seen repeatedly, ten times or more. The V gene is TRBV7-2, the J gene TRBJ1-4; D might be TRBD1 (6 bases). V dropped 4 bases and J dropped 7 bases, with 19 bases sitting between them. The CDR3 has 16 residues. Germline CDR1 SGHTA, CDR2 FQGNSA. CDR3 in amino acids: CASSYGGQGNGEKLFF. The CDR3 DNA reads TGTGCCAGCAGCTACGGGGGGCAGGGGAATGGTGAAAAACTGTTTTTT.

This clonotype showed up many times. The rearrangement uses TRBV20-1 and TRBJ1-1; D unresolved. From germline, CDR1 is DFQATT and CDR2 SNEGSKA (reference sequence). This CDR3 contains 13 residues. Trimming removed 6 bases at V and 1 base at J, with 12 bases between. The CDR3, as DNA: TGCAGTGCCCTACAACAACCGAACACTGAAGCTTTCTTT. Its protein product is CSALQQPNTEAFF.

This clonotype appeared many times. The J gene is TRBJ2-3, the V gene TRBV11-2; possible D gene TRBD2, 6 bases. Germline V gene sequence: CDR1 SGHAT, CDR2 FQNNGV. This CDR3 has 17 residues. Trimming removed 3 bases from V and 5 bases from J, with 21 bases in between. CDR3 loop: CASSLVPREPEEDTQYF. Written as DNA, the CDR3 is TGTGCCAGCAGCTTGGTCCCACGGGAGCCGGAGGAAGATACGCAGTATTTT.

This clonotype occurred many times. The rearrangement joins TRBV5-5 to TRBJ2-5; D uncertain. Germline V gene sequence: CDR1 SGHKS, CDR2 YYEKEE (reference sequence). CDR3 size: 11 residues. V lost 2 bases and J 7 bases, leaving 6 bases between the germline ends. The CDR3 is CASSLVGTQYF. The DNA for the CDR3 is TGTGCCAGCAGCTTAGTAGGGACCCAGTACTTC.

In this sample, this clonotype turned up many times. The chain recombines TRBV12-3 or TRBV12-4 with TRBJ2-2, with D perhaps TRBD2 (6 bases). This CDR3 spans 15 amino acids. Trimming stripped 1 base from V and 5 bases from J, with 11 bases between. The CDR3 sequence: CASSLVSGRTGELFF. For the CDR3, the DNA is TGTGCCAGCAGTTTAGTATCCGGGAGAACCGGGGAGCTGTTTTTT.

The chain joins TRBV11-2 to TRBJ2-2, with 14 bases lining up with TRBD2. The CDR3 extends over 16 amino acids. With 5 bases clipped from V and 7 bases from J, the junction kept 6 bases outside the gene matches. From germline, CDR1 is SGHAT and CDR2 FQNNGV. The CDR3 loop is CASSTRTSGRYGELFF. The CDR3 region has the DNA TGTGCCAGCAGCACCAGGACTAGCGGGAGGTACGGGGAGCTGTTTTTT.

This clonotype showed up many times. The rearrangement links TRBV5-1 to TRBJ2-3, with D perhaps being TRBD1 or TRBD2 (5 bases each). This CDR3 comprises 19 residues. In germline, CDR1 is SGHRS, CDR2 YFSETQ. The ends were cut back, 2 bases at V and 4 bases at J, with 26 bases in the middle. The CDR3 nucleotides are TGCGCCAGCAGCTTTAAAGTGGGGACCTTACCAACGGTCTCAGATACGCAGTATTTT. It codes for CASSFKVGTLPTVSDTQYF.

The rearrangement uses TRBV5-1 and TRBJ1-4; TRBD1 matches at 7 bases. This CDR3 has 16 amino acids. The junction had 12 bases not matched to a gene; V was cut back by 2 bases and J by 8 bases. The germline gives CDR1 SGHRS, CDR2 YFSETQ. CDR3 sequence (DNA): TGCGCCAGCAGCTTAAGGAACAGGGGTCGCGGCGAAAAACTGTTTTTT. This gives the protein CASSLRNRGRGEKLFF. The variable domain in full, completed from reference TRBV5-1 and TRBJ1-4, reads KAGVTQTPRYLIKTRGQQVTLSCSPISGHRSVSWYQQTPGQGLQFLFEYFSETQRNKGNFPGRFSGRQFSNSRSEMNVSTLELGDSALYLCASSLRNRGRGEKLFFGSGTQLSVL.

The V and J genes are TRBV29-1 and TRBJ2-1; a possible D gene is TRBD1 (5 bases). The CDR3 is 13 amino acids. V was clipped by 4 bases and J by 0 bases, with 7 bases between them. CDR1 and CDR2 from the germline V gene are SQVTM and ANQGSEA. The CDR3 is CSVVQGSYNEQFF. The CDR3 coding sequence is TGCAGCGTTGTTCAGGGCTCCTACAATGAGCAGTTCTTC.

In its sample, this clonotype was seen many times. The chain carries TRBV5-1 and TRBJ1-6; a possible D gene is TRBD1 (6 bases). Germline CDR1 SGHRS, CDR2 YFSETQ. This CDR3 has 14 residues. V dropped 4 bases and J dropped 6 bases, with 11 bases sitting between them. CDR3 sequence: CASSQDSPNSPLHF. CDR3 nucleotide sequence: TGCGCCAGCAGCCAGGACAGCCCTAATTCACCCCTCCACTTT.

V gene TRBV5-4 combines with J gene TRBJ2-3, with a possible D match to TRBD1 (5 bases). The CDR3 length is 16 residues. V shed 2 bases and J shed 4 bases, with 17 bases lying between them. CDR1 SGHNT and CDR2 YYREEE come from the germline V gene (reference sequence). CDR3 sequence reads: CASSLGQGSLADTQYF. The CDR3 nucleotides read TGTGCCAGCAGCTTAGGGCAGGGCTCCCTCGCAGATACGCAGTATTTT.

The chain has TRBV5-1 and TRBJ2-5; D is possibly TRBD2 (6 bases). V gave up 4 bases and J gave up 5 bases, with 12 bases separating them. This CDR3 is 13 amino acids long. The germline gives CDR1 SGHRS, CDR2 YFSETQ. CDR3 sequence: CASSNGRGETQYF. In nucleotides, the CDR3 is TGCGCCAGCAGCAACGGGAGAGGCGAGACCCAGTACTTC.

In its sample, this clonotype was seen a few times. The CDR3 spells CASSQEGLAVGVEQYF. Here the CDR3 DNA reads TGTGCCAGCAGCCAAGAGGGACTAGCGGTAGGCGTCGAGCAGTACTTC. The chain uses TRBV4-2 and TRBJ2-7; 11 nucleotides match TRBD2. In germline, CDR1 is LGHNA, CDR2 YNFKEQ. V was clipped by 0 bases and J by 6 bases; unmatched bases: 7. CDR3 length: 16 amino acids.

The V call is TRBV10-3, the J call TRBJ2-5; TRBD1 or TRBD2 may be the D gene (5 bases each). This CDR3 contains 14 residues. V lost 0 bases, J lost 5 bases, and 10 bases lay in between. Germline V gene lookup returns CDR1 ENHRY and CDR2 SYGVKD. The CDR3 DNA reads as TGTGCCATCAGTGAGTCGGGACCGGAGGAGACCCAGTACTTC. Amino acids: CAISESGPEETQYF.

This clonotype was detected ten times or more. The chain links TRBV20-1 to TRBJ2-7; D not certain. With 5 bases removed from V and 2 bases from J, the gap between germline ends came to 13 bases. The CDR3 spans 13 residues. Germline V gene lookup returns CDR1 DFQATT and CDR2 SNEGSKA (reference sequence). The CDR3 spells CSAVKPGAYEQYF. CDR3 nucleotide sequence: TGCAGTGCTGTCAAACCGGGCGCCTACGAGCAGTACTTC.

The gene calls are TRBV18 and TRBJ2-1, with D uncertain. V lost 2 bases, J lost 4 bases, and 15 bases lay in between. Germline CDR1 is KGHSH and CDR2 is LQKENI. There are 16 residues in the CDR3. The CDR3 DNA follows: TGTGCCAGCTCACCATTGGACGGCCAAACTTACAATGAGCAGTTCTTC. The encoded protein is CASSPLDGQTYNEQFF.

The rearrangement uses TRBV29-1 and TRBJ2-2, with 9 positions matching TRBD1. The germline CDR1 and CDR2 sequences are SQVTM and ANQGSEA. The CDR3 runs 14 residues. V dropped 2 bases and J dropped 7; count of bases not matched to a gene: 5. CDR3 sequence: CSVESTGGLGELFF. Here the CDR3 DNA reads TGCAGCGTTGAAAGTACAGGGGGCCTCGGGGAGCTGTTTTTT.

This clonotype was seen many times. V gene TRBV5-1 combines with J gene TRBJ1-1, with 10 bases fitting TRBD1. Germline CDR1 is SGHRS and CDR2 is YFSETQ. Unmatched junction bases numbered 5, after V lost 4 bases and J lost 5 bases. The CDR3 runs to 14 residues. The CDR3 nucleotides are TGCGCCAGCAGCGGGGGGACAGGGGAAACTGAAGCTTTCTTT. This translates into CASSGGTGETEAFF.

This clonotype was observed at least ten times. The chain employs TRBV3-1 and TRBJ2-7; D unresolved. This CDR3 comprises 12 residues. The V gene's germline CDR1 is LGHDT and CDR2 YNNKEL (reference sequence). V was cut by 0 bases and J by 9 bases, with 9 bases left in between. This CDR3 is CASSQDERGQYF. CDR3 bases: TGTGCCAGCAGCCAAGATGAACGCGGGCAGTACTTC.

This clonotype was seen ten or more times. V is TRBV20-1 and J is TRBJ2-7, with D uncertain. From germline, CDR1 is DFQATT and CDR2 SNEGSKA (reference sequence). The CDR3 loop spans 12 amino acids. The V end was cut by 3 bases, the J end by 3 bases, with 9 bases between. The CDR3 loop reads CSASYLGYEQYF. The CDR3 nucleotides are TGCAGTGCTAGTTACCTAGGCTACGAGCAGTACTTC.

This clonotype appeared many times. V usage is TRBV20-1 and J usage is TRBJ2-1; D is uncertain. V gave up 6 bases and J gave up 3 bases, with 21 bases separating them. Looked up from germline, CDR1 is DFQATT and CDR2 is SNEGSKA (reference sequence). CDR3 length: 16 amino acids. The CDR3 sequence is CSASTPRASLYNEQFF. Written as DNA, the CDR3 is TGCAGTGCCTCGACCCCCCGAGCGTCTCTCTACAATGAGCAGTTCTTC.

This clonotype was seen repeatedly, ten times or more. CDR3 residues: CASSGRGKFQETQYF. DNA of the CDR3: TGTGCCAGCAGCGGCCGGGGCAAATTCCAAGAGACCCAGTACTTC. This chain uses TRBV9 with TRBJ2-5; D assignment may be TRBD1 or TRBD2 (5 bases each). CDR1 and CDR2 from the germline V gene are SGDLS and YYNGEE. V lost 3 bases and J 1 base, leaving 13 bases between the germline ends. There are 15 residues in the CDR3.

Ten or more counts support this clonotype. V and J are TRBV2 and TRBJ1-1; a weak D match, TRBD1 (5 bases). Trimming cost V 7 bases and J 1 base, with 13 bases left between them. Germline CDR1 is SNHLY and CDR2 is FYNNEI. This CDR3 region has 14 residues. The CDR3 region has the DNA TGTGCCAGCACTAGCGGGGGATGGAACACTGAAGCTTTCTTT. Protein product: CASTSGGWNTEAFF.

The chain couples TRBV12-3 or TRBV12-4 to TRBJ2-1; D not resolved. The CDR3 loop spans 12 amino acids. Trimming pared 5 bases from V and 3 bases from J, leaving 5 bases between. CDR3 in DNA: TGTGCCAGCAGTGCTAACTACAATGAGCAGTTCTTC. It codes for CASSANYNEQFF.